A selection of T cell receptor beta chains follows, all from one sample in a study of regulatory T cells in long-lasting Graves disease. Via MiXCR, TCRdb re-called the multiplex PCR reads, giving one row per CDR3 protein. The sample contains approximately 470,000 distinct CDR3 sequences, 16% of which appear only once. This sample was also put to use in a study of T cells in Graves' hyperthyroidism and ophthalmopathy.

The sequencing used peripheral blood mononuclear cells (PBMCs), collected at new diagnosis, from a patient treated with antithyroid drugs. These receptor sequences come from a middle-aged man with Graves disease. Each CDR3 is given with its conserved first and last residue. A D gene is named only where the DNA matches it firmly. Rows may omit the clone size; those that give it use once, few, many or a size class.

v_call	d_call	clone_size	j_call	cdr3_nt	cdr3_aa
TRBV2	-	many	TRBJ1-1	TGTGCCAGCCCGAGCGGACTGAACACTGAAGCTTTCTTT	CASPSGLNTEAFF
TRBV7-8	-	many	TRBJ2-5	TGTGCCAGCAGCCCTGTACAAGAGACCCAGTACTTC	CASSPVQETQYF
TRBV20-1	TRBD2	few	TRBJ2-7	TGCAGTGCTAGGGGCCCGGCTAGCGGGAGCCAGCTCGGGTTCGAGCAGTACTTC	CSARGPASGSQLGFEQYF
TRBV2	-	many	TRBJ1-4	TGTGCCAGCAGTGAGTCGGGACGGGAAAAACTGTTTTTT	CASSESGREKLFF
TRBV12-3/TRBV12-4	TRBD2	many	TRBJ2-3	TGTGCCAGCAGGGGACTAGCGGCGCTCACAGATACGCAGTATTTT	CASRGLAALTDTQYF
TRBV2	TRBD2	many	TRBJ2-1	TGTGCCAGCAGTGAAGCGCTTCGCGGGAGAGGCTACAATGAGCAGTTCTTC	CASSEALRGRGYNEQFF
TRBV11-2	-	few	TRBJ2-3	TGTGCCAGCAGCTCTTCTCCACCAGATACGCAGTATTTT	CASSSSPPDTQYF
TRBV7-3	-	-	TRBJ2-3	TGTGCCAGCAGCTTAACAGGCGAGAGCCCAGATACGCAGTATTTT	CASSLTGESPDTQYF
TRBV10-1	TRBD1	few	TRBJ1-1	TGCGCCAGCAGTTCCAATCCGACAGGGGCGAACACTGAAGCTTTCTTT	CASSSNPTGANTEAFF
TRBV5-1	TRBD1	many	TRBJ1-1	TGTGCCAGCAGCGACCAGGGGGCGCAGAGGAACACTGAAGCTTTCTTT	CASSDQGAQRNTEAFF
TRBV12-3/TRBV12-4	-	many	TRBJ2-1	TGTGCCAGCAGTCCTCGGGACGAGAACAATGAGCAGTTCTTC	CASSPRDENNEQFF
TRBV12-3/TRBV12-4	-	-	TRBJ1-4	TGTGCCAGCAGTTCCGCCGGGCTAGAAAGAGAAAAACTGTTTTTT	CASSSAGLEREKLFF
TRBV19	TRBD1	many	TRBJ1-1	TGTGCCAGTAGTATAGATACAGGGGGCGCGACTGAAGCTTTCTTT	CASSIDTGGATEAFF
TRBV20-1	TRBD2	many	TRBJ2-3	TGCAGTGCTAGAGATTCTTCGACTAGCGGGCCGAGCACAGATACGCAGTATTTT	CSARDSSTSGPSTDTQYF
TRBV7-2	-	many	TRBJ2-3	TGTGCCAGCAGCCACACAGGATTCACAGATACGCAGTATTTT	CASSHTGFTDTQYF
TRBV28	TRBD1	many	TRBJ2-5	TGTGCCAGCAGCCCCACCAGGGGGTCGTGGGAGACCCAGTACTTC	CASSPTRGSWETQYF
TRBV7-8	TRBD1	many	TRBJ2-1	TGTGCCAGCAGCTTAGTCGGACAGGTTTACTACAATGAGCAGTTCTTC	CASSLVGQVYYNEQFF
TRBV7-2	-	many	TRBJ2-4	TGTGCCAGCAACGCAGGGGCGAAAAACATTCAGTACTTC	CASNAGAKNIQYF
TRBV7-2	TRBD2	-	TRBJ2-3	TGTGCCAGCAGCTTGGGACTAGCGGGAGGGGGTAGTGGCACGCAGTATTTT	CASSLGLAGGGSGTQYF
TRBV9	-	many	TRBJ2-1	TGTGCCAGCAGCGTAGGGCTAGCTCCTGACAATGAGCAGTTCTTC	CASSVGLAPDNEQFF
TRBV28	-	many	TRBJ2-6	TGTGCCAGCAGCTCTATCGACAGTATATCCGGGGCCAACGTCCTGACTTTC	CASSSIDSISGANVLTF
TRBV28	-	-	TRBJ1-2	TGTGCCACCCGGGAGCCGGTGGGCTACACCTTC	CATREPVGYTF
TRBV28	TRBD1	many	TRBJ2-7	TGTGCCAGCAGTGGGGGCGACAGGGGCGGGTACGAGCAGTACTTC	CASSGGDRGGYEQYF
TRBV7-2	-	many	TRBJ2-5	TGTGCCAGCCAAAGGTCCACTACGGAGACCCAGTACTTC	CASQRSTTETQYF
TRBV7-3	-	few	TRBJ2-7	TGTGCCAGCAGCCCCCTAGGGGGCTACGAGCAGTACTTC	CASSPLGGYEQYF
TRBV6-2/TRBV6-3	TRBD2	many	TRBJ2-3	TGTGCCACCACCCTCAGTGCGGGAGGAGATACGCAGTATTTT	CATTLSAGGDTQYF
TRBV12-3/TRBV12-4	TRBD2	many	TRBJ2-2	TGTGCCAGCTCGGAGGGACTAGCGGGAGTGGACACCGGGGAGCTGTTTTTT	CASSEGLAGVDTGELFF
TRBV12-3/TRBV12-4	TRBD2	many	TRBJ2-7	TGTGCCAGCAGTTACGGGACTAGATACGAGCAGTACTTC	CASSYGTRYEQYF
TRBV3-1	TRBD1	few	TRBJ1-6	TGTGCCAGCAGCCCTACCCCAGGGACAGCTAATTCACCCCTCCACTTT	CASSPTPGTANSPLHF